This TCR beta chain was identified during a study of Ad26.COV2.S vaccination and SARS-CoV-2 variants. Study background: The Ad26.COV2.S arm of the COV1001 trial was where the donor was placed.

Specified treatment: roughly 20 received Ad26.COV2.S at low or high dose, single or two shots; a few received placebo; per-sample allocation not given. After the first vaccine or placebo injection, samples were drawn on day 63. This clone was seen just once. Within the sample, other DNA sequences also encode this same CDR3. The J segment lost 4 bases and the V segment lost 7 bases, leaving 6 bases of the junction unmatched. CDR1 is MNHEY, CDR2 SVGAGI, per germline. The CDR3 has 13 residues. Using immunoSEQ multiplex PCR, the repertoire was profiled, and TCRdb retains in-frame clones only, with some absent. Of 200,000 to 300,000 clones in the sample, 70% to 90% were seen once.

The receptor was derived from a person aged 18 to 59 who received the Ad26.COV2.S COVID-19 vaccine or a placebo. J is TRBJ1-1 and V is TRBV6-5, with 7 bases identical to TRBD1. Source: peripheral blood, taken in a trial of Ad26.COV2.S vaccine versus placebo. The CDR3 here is CASIPDRSTEAFF. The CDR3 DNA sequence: TGTGCCAGCATACCGGACAGGAGCACTGAAGCTTTCTTT.